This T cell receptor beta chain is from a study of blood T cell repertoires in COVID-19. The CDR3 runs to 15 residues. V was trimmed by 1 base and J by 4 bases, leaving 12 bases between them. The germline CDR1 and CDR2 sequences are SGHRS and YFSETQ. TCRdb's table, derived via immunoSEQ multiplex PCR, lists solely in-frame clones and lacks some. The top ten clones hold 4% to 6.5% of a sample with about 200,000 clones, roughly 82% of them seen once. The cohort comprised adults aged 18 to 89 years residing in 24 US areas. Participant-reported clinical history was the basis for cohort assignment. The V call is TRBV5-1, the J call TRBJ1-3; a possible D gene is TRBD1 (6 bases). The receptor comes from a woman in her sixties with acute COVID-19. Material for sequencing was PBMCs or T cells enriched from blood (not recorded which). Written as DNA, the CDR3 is TGCGCCAGCAGCTTGCAGGGGTCAGAAGGAAACACCATATATTTT. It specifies CASSLQGSEGNTIYF.